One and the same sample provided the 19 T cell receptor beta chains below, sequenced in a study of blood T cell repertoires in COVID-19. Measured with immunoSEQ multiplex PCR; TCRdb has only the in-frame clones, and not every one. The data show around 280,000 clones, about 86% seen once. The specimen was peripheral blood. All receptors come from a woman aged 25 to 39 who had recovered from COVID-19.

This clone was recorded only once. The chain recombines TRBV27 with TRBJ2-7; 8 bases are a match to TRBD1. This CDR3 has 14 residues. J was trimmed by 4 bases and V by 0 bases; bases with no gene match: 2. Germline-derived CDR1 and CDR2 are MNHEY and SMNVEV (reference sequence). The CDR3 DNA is TGTGCCAGCAGTTTATCGACAGGGGCTTACGAGCAGTACTTC. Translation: CASSLSTGAYEQYF.

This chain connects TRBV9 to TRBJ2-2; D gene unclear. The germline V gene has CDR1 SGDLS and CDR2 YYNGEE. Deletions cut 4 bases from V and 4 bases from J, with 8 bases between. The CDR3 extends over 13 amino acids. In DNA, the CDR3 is TGTGCCAGCAGCCCCCCGGGCACCGGGGAGCTGTTTTTT. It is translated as CASSPPGTGELFF. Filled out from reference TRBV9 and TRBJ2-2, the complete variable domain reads DSGVTQTPKHLITATGQRVTLRCSPRSGDLSVYWYQQSLDQGLQFLIQYYNGEERAKGNILERFSAQQFPDLHSELNLSSLELGDSALYFCASSPPGTGELFFGEGSRLTVL.

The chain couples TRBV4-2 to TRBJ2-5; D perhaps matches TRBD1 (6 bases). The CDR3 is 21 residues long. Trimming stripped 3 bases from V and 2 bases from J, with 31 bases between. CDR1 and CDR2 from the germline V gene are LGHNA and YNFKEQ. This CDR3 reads CASSQVGWSTGGGGQQETQYF. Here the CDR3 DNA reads TGTGCCAGCAGCCAGGTTGGATGGTCGACAGGAGGTGGGGGTCAACAAGAGACCCAGTACTTC.

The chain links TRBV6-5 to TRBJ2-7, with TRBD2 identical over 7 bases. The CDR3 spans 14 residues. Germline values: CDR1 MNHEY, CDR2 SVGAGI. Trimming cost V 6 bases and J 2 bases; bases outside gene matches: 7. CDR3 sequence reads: CASSLAVGTYEQYF. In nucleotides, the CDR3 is TGTGCCAGCAGCCTAGCGGTAGGGACCTACGAGCAGTACTTC.

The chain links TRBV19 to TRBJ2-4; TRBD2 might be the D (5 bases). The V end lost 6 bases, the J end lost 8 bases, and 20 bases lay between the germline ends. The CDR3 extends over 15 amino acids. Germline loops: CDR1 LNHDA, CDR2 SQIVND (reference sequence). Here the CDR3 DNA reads TGTGCCAGTAGCTCCCTCGGTCGGGGATTCGACATTCAGTACTTC. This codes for CASSSLGRGFDIQYF.

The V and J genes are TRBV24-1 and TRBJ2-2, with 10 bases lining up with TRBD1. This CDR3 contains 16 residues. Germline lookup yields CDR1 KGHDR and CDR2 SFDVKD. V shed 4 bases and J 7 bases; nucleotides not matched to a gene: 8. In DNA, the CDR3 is TGTGCCACCAGTGACCTCGACAGGGGGCAGGGCGGGGAGCTGTTTTTT. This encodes CATSDLDRGQGGELFF.

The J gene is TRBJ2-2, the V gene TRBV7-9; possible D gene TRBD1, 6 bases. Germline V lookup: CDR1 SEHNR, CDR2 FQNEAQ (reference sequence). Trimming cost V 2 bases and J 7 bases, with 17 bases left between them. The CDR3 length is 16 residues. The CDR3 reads CASSLLGASLVGELFF. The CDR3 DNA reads TGTGCCAGCAGCTTACTGGGGGCTAGCCTCGTCGGGGAGCTGTTTTTT. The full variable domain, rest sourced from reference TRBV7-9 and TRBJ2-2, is DTGVSQNPRHKITKRGQNVTFRCDPISEHNRLYWYRQTLGQGPEFLTYFQNEAQLEKSRLLSDRFSAERPKGSFSTLEIQRTEQGDSAMYLCASSLLGASLVGELFFGEGSRLTVL.

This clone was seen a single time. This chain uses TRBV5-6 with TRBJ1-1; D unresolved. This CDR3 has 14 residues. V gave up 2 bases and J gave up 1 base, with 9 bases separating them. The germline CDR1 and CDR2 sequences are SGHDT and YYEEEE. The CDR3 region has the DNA TGTGCCAGCAGCTTCCCGGGAGGGAACACTGAAGCTTTCTTT. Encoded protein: CASSFPGGNTEAFF.

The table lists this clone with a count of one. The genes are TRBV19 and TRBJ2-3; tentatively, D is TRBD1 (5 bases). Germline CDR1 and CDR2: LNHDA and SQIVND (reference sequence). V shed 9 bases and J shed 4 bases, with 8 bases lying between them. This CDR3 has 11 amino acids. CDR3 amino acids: CASRVADTQYF. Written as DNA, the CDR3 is TGTGCCAGCAGGGTCGCAGATACGCAGTATTTT.

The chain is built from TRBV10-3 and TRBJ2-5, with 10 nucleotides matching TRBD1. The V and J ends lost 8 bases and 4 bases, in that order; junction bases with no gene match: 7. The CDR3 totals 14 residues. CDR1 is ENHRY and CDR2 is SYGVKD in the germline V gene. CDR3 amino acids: CAIGTTGGGETQYF. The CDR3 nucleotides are TGTGCCATCGGAACGACAGGGGGCGGAGAGACCCAGTACTTC.

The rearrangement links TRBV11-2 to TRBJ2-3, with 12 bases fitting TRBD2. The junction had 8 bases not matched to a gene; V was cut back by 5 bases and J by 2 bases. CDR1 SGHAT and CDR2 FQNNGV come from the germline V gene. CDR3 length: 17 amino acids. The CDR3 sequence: CASSLGLAGSSTDTQYF. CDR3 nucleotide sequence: TGTGCCAGCAGCCTCGGACTAGCGGGGAGCTCCACAGATACGCAGTATTTT.

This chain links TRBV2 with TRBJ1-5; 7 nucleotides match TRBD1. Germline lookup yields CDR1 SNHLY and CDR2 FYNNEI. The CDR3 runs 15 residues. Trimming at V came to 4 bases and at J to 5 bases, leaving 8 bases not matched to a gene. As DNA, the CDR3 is TGTGCCAGCAGTGGTGAACAGGGGTTGGATCAGCCCCAGCATTTT. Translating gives CASSGEQGLDQPQHF.

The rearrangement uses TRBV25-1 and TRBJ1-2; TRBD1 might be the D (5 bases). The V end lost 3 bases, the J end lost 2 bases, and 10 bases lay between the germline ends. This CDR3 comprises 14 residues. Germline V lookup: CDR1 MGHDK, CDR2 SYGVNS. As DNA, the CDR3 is TGTGCCAGCAGTGAGGCGGGACGGAACTATGGCTACACCTTC. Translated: CASSEAGRNYGYTF.

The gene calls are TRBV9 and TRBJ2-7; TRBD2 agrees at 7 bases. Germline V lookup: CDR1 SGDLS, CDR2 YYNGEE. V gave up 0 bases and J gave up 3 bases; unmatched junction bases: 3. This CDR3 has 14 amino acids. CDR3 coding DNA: TGTGCCAGCAGCGTAGCGAGCGGGGACTACGAGCAGTACTTC. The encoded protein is CASSVASGDYEQYF.

Here the CDR3 reads CASSLAGQSDEQYF. The CDR3 DNA is TGTGCCAGCAGCTTAGCCGGACAGTCGGACGAGCAGTACTTC. This chain connects TRBV11-2 to TRBJ2-7; D may be TRBD1 (6 bases). The CDR3 loop spans 14 amino acids. Germline V gene data show CDR1 as SGHAT and CDR2 as FQNNGV. V was clipped by 1 base and J by 5 bases, with 12 bases between them.

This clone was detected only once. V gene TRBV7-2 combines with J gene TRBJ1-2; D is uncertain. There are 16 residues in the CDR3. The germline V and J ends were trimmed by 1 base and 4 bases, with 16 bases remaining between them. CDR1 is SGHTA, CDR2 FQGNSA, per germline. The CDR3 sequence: CASSLGGNDAVYGYTF. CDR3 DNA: TGTGCCAGCAGCTTAGGTGGCAATGACGCGGTCTATGGCTACACCTTC.

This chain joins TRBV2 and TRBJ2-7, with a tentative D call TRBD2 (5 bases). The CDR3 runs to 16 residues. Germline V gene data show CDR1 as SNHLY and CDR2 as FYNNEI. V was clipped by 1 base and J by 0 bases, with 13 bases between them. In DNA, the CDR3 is TGTGCCAGCAGTGAAGACGGCGGGTGGAGCTCCTACGAGCAGTACTTC. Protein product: CASSEDGGWSSYEQYF.

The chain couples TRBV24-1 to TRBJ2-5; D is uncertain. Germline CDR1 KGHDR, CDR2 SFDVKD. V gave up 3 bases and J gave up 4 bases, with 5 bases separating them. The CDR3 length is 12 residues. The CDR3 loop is CATSDLRETQYF. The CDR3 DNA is TGTGCCACCAGTGATCTAAGAGAGACCCAGTACTTC.

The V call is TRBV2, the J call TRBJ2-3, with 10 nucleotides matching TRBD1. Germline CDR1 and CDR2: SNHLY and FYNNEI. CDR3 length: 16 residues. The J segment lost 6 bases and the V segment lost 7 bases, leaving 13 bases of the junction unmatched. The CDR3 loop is CASTYTGTGVSDTQYF. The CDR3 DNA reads TGTGCCAGCACTTACACCGGGACAGGGGTATCGGATACGCAGTATTTT.